This is a list of T cell receptor beta chains from one sample in a study of T-cell memory formation after mild COVID-19. One entry per CDR3 protein, called by TCRdb with MiXCR from the 5' RACE reads. The sample yields about 110,000 distinct CDR3 sequences, 15% to 20% seen once. The sample was PBMCs or a T cell subset sorted from them (not recorded which). The receptors originated from a young man who had mild COVID-19 (a few samples of this study predate the infection). Cell type and time point are not known. Each CDR3 is given with its conserved first and last residue. The order of the fields is CDR3 DNA, CDR3 protein, D gene, J gene, clone size, V gene. The D gene is left open where the match is weak. Size values are once, few and many counts, or a class for expanded clones, and some rows have none.

cdr3_nt: TGTGCCAGCAGCCCCATTTCCCGGCGGGGCTCCTACGAGCAGTACTTC
cdr3_aa: CASSPISRRGSYEQYF
d_call: -
j_call: TRBJ2-7
clone_size: -
v_call: TRBV11-2

cdr3_nt: TGCGCCAGCAGCCAAGTATCTTACCGGGACACCGGGGAGCTGTTTTTT
cdr3_aa: CASSQVSYRDTGELFF
d_call: -
j_call: TRBJ2-2
clone_size: -
v_call: TRBV4-3

cdr3_nt: TGTGCCAGCAGTTCCCAGGGCCATGGTGCAGATACGCAGTATTTT
cdr3_aa: CASSSQGHGADTQYF
d_call: -
j_call: TRBJ2-3
clone_size: once
v_call: TRBV6-2/TRBV6-3

cdr3_nt: TGCGCCAGCCTGGGGGGCTGGTCCTACAATGAGCAGTTCTTC
cdr3_aa: CASLGGWSYNEQFF
d_call: -
j_call: TRBJ2-1
clone_size: few
v_call: TRBV10-2

cdr3_nt: TGTGCCAGCTCCCTCAACAGTGCGCCGGGCTTCTCCTACAATGAGCAGTTCTTC
cdr3_aa: CASSLNSAPGFSYNEQFF
d_call: -
j_call: TRBJ2-1
clone_size: many
v_call: TRBV18

cdr3_nt: TGTGCCAGCAGCACCACTGGCGGGGGATTTAAAGATACGCAGTATTTT
cdr3_aa: CASSTTGGGFKDTQYF
d_call: TRBD2
j_call: TRBJ2-3
clone_size: few
v_call: TRBV6-2/TRBV6-3

cdr3_nt: TGTGCCAGTCTTCGTACTCCCGGCAGTTCGGACACTGAAGCTTTCTTT
cdr3_aa: CASLRTPGSSDTEAFF
d_call: -
j_call: TRBJ1-1
clone_size: few
v_call: TRBV5-5

cdr3_nt: TGTGCCAGCAGTGACCAGCGGGGGGGCCTGAATGAGCAGTTCTTC
cdr3_aa: CASSDQRGGLNEQFF
d_call: TRBD2
j_call: TRBJ2-1
clone_size: -
v_call: TRBV6-4

cdr3_nt: TGCGCCAGCAGCGGCCCAACAGGGGGCAGGCCCCACAATGAGCAGTTCTTC
cdr3_aa: CASSGPTGGRPHNEQFF
d_call: TRBD1
j_call: TRBJ2-1
clone_size: -
v_call: TRBV5-1

cdr3_nt: TGTGCCAGCAGCTCACCTCGGGATGGTCTCAATGAAAAACTGTTTTTT
cdr3_aa: CASSSPRDGLNEKLFF
d_call: -
j_call: TRBJ1-4
clone_size: -
v_call: TRBV5-5

cdr3_nt: TGCGCCAGCAGCTTGGGGGCGGTGACAGATACGCAGTATTTT
cdr3_aa: CASSLGAVTDTQYF
d_call: -
j_call: TRBJ2-3
clone_size: many
v_call: TRBV5-1

cdr3_nt: TGTGCCATCAGTGAGTCTCCCCCGGTCGGGGTCCAGGAGCAGTTCTTC
cdr3_aa: CAISESPPVGVQEQFF
d_call: -
j_call: TRBJ2-1
clone_size: -
v_call: TRBV10-3

cdr3_nt: TGTGCCATCACCTCCGGGGATTATTTTGGAAACACCATATATTTT
cdr3_aa: CAITSGDYFGNTIYF
d_call: -
j_call: TRBJ1-3
clone_size: -
v_call: TRBV10-3

cdr3_nt: TGTGCCACCAGTGATCCTAGACACTCGGGGGACACCGGGGAGCTGTTTTTT
cdr3_aa: CATSDPRHSGDTGELFF
d_call: -
j_call: TRBJ2-2
clone_size: -
v_call: TRBV24-1

cdr3_nt: TGTGCCAGCAGCATACTGACAGGGCGGTTCACCGGGGAGCTGTTTTTT
cdr3_aa: CASSILTGRFTGELFF
d_call: TRBD1
j_call: TRBJ2-2
clone_size: -
v_call: TRBV7-8

cdr3_nt: TGTGCCATCAGTGAGTCGTCTGGCACTGAAGCTTTCTTT
cdr3_aa: CAISESSGTEAFF
d_call: -
j_call: TRBJ1-1
clone_size: few
v_call: TRBV10-3

cdr3_nt: TGTGCCACCGGGACAGGGAATGGCGCAGATACGCAGTATTTT
cdr3_aa: CATGTGNGADTQYF
d_call: TRBD1
j_call: TRBJ2-3
clone_size: many
v_call: TRBV5-5

cdr3_nt: TGTGCCAGCAGCTCTGAGCGGGGGGTCCGTACGCAGTATTTT
cdr3_aa: CASSSERGVRTQYF
d_call: TRBD2
j_call: TRBJ2-3
clone_size: medium-sized
v_call: TRBV7-2

cdr3_nt: TGCGCCAGCAGCTTGGGCGGGGCGTACCAAGAGACCCAGTACTTC
cdr3_aa: CASSLGGAYQETQYF
d_call: -
j_call: TRBJ2-5
clone_size: -
v_call: TRBV5-1

cdr3_nt: TGTGCCTCCCGCATCACTAGCGGGGGCGATACGCAGTATTTT
cdr3_aa: CASRITSGGDTQYF
d_call: TRBD2
j_call: TRBJ2-3
clone_size: -
v_call: TRBV30

cdr3_nt: TGCAGTGCTTCTTCCCGAGGGGGCAAAGAGACCCAGTACTTC
cdr3_aa: CSASSRGGKETQYF
d_call: TRBD1
j_call: TRBJ2-5
clone_size: few
v_call: TRBV20-1

cdr3_nt: TGCGCCAGCAGCTTGGGTGGGACCTCTGGGGCCAACGTCCTGACTTTC
cdr3_aa: CASSLGGTSGANVLTF
d_call: -
j_call: TRBJ2-6
clone_size: few
v_call: TRBV5-1

cdr3_nt: TGTGCCAGCTCACCGATGTCAACAGCGAACACTGAAGCTTTCTTT
cdr3_aa: CASSPMSTANTEAFF
d_call: -
j_call: TRBJ1-1
clone_size: few
v_call: TRBV18

cdr3_nt: TGCGCCAGCAGCGATCGGGGAGCTAACTATGGCTACACCTTC
cdr3_aa: CASSDRGANYGYTF
d_call: -
j_call: TRBJ1-2
clone_size: few
v_call: TRBV5-1

cdr3_nt: TGTGCCAGCAGCTTAGAGGCTGGAACCGGGGAGCTGTTTTTT
cdr3_aa: CASSLEAGTGELFF
d_call: -
j_call: TRBJ2-2
clone_size: few
v_call: TRBV7-6

cdr3_nt: TGCAGCGTAGGGACGACTGGGGCCAACGTCCTGACTTTC
cdr3_aa: CSVGTTGANVLTF
d_call: -
j_call: TRBJ2-6
clone_size: many
v_call: TRBV29-1

cdr3_nt: TGCAGTGCTAGAGACCCTAGCGGGGGGTACACAGATACGCAGTATTTT
cdr3_aa: CSARDPSGGYTDTQYF
d_call: TRBD2
j_call: TRBJ2-3
clone_size: -
v_call: TRBV20-1

cdr3_nt: TGTGCCAGCAGTTCCCCCTACACCATATATTTT
cdr3_aa: CASSSPYTIYF
d_call: -
j_call: TRBJ1-3
clone_size: -
v_call: TRBV12-3/TRBV12-4

cdr3_nt: TGCGCCAGCTCTCCCTTCGGGGGGGCCCGAAGCGGCGAAGCTTTCTTT
cdr3_aa: CASSPFGGARSGEAFF
d_call: -
j_call: TRBJ1-1
clone_size: -
v_call: TRBV10-1

cdr3_nt: TGTGCCACCAGCAGAGTAGGGATCCAGGTGGATACGCAGTATTTT
cdr3_aa: CATSRVGIQVDTQYF
d_call: -
j_call: TRBJ2-3
clone_size: -
v_call: TRBV15

cdr3_nt: TGTGCCAGCAGCGGCGGGACAGGCCTTTTTGACGAGCAGTACTTC
cdr3_aa: CASSGGTGLFDEQYF
d_call: TRBD1
j_call: TRBJ2-7
clone_size: few
v_call: TRBV9

cdr3_nt: TGCAGTGCTAGAGATACGGGGGGCACAGATACGCAGTATTTT
cdr3_aa: CSARDTGGTDTQYF
d_call: -
j_call: TRBJ2-3
clone_size: -
v_call: TRBV20-1

cdr3_nt: TGTGCCAGCAGCTTAGGACAGGGTGGTGGCTACACCTTC
cdr3_aa: CASSLGQGGGYTF
d_call: TRBD1
j_call: TRBJ1-2
clone_size: many
v_call: TRBV7-8

cdr3_nt: TGTGCCAGCAGCCAAGATCTGGCGACAGGGGGTTTGGCCCTCCACTTT
cdr3_aa: CASSQDLATGGLALHF
d_call: TRBD1
j_call: TRBJ1-6
clone_size: -
v_call: TRBV4-2

cdr3_nt: TGTGCCAGCAGCGGAATCACAGGGGCGGGGACCTACAATGAGCAGTTCTTC
cdr3_aa: CASSGITGAGTYNEQFF
d_call: -
j_call: TRBJ2-1
clone_size: few
v_call: TRBV6-5

cdr3_nt: TGCGCCAGCAGCCAAGATGAATACAGGGTCACTGAAGCTTTCTTT
cdr3_aa: CASSQDEYRVTEAFF
d_call: -
j_call: TRBJ1-1
clone_size: few
v_call: TRBV4-3

cdr3_nt: TGTGCCAGCAGCTTAGACGCAGGCACAGATACGCAGTATTTT
cdr3_aa: CASSLDAGTDTQYF
d_call: -
j_call: TRBJ2-3
clone_size: few
v_call: TRBV7-2

cdr3_nt: TGTGCCAGCAGCAAAACTGGACAGGGGAGCACCGGGGAGCTGTTTTTT
cdr3_aa: CASSKTGQGSTGELFF
d_call: TRBD1
j_call: TRBJ2-2
clone_size: many
v_call: TRBV11-2

cdr3_nt: TGTGCCAGCAGCCTACTAGCGGGTGGCGGGGAGCTGTTTTTT
cdr3_aa: CASSLLAGGGELFF
d_call: TRBD2
j_call: TRBJ2-2
clone_size: -
v_call: TRBV4-2

cdr3_nt: TGTGCCACCAGCCTCTTGGCCGTAGGAACTAATGAAAAACTGTTTTTT
cdr3_aa: CATSLLAVGTNEKLFF
d_call: -
j_call: TRBJ1-4
clone_size: -
v_call: TRBV15

cdr3_nt: TGTGCCAGCAGCGCCCACGGTCCTCGGGAGACCCAGTACTTC
cdr3_aa: CASSAHGPRETQYF
d_call: -
j_call: TRBJ2-5
clone_size: few
v_call: TRBV7-6

cdr3_nt: TGTGCCAGCAGCTTAGCTCCCGGGACGCCCTACGAGCAGTACTTC
cdr3_aa: CASSLAPGTPYEQYF
d_call: -
j_call: TRBJ2-7
clone_size: few
v_call: TRBV7-2

cdr3_nt: TGTGCCAGCTCACCATCCGGGACCACTGAAGCTTTCTTT
cdr3_aa: CASSPSGTTEAFF
d_call: -
j_call: TRBJ1-1
clone_size: few
v_call: TRBV18

cdr3_nt: TGCGCCAGCAGCCCTACGCCACAGAACAGCGAGACCCAGTACTTC
cdr3_aa: CASSPTPQNSETQYF
d_call: -
j_call: TRBJ2-5
clone_size: few
v_call: TRBV5-1

cdr3_nt: TGTGCCACCAGCAGAGGGACACGGGACACTGAAGCTTTCTTT
cdr3_aa: CATSRGTRDTEAFF
d_call: -
j_call: TRBJ1-1
clone_size: few
v_call: TRBV15

cdr3_nt: TGTGCCAGCAGTTTGAGGCGGGGGTACACAGATACGCAGTATTTT
cdr3_aa: CASSLRRGYTDTQYF
d_call: TRBD2
j_call: TRBJ2-3
clone_size: -
v_call: TRBV12-3/TRBV12-4

cdr3_nt: TGTGCCAGCTCACCATTGGAATCCGGGGAGCTGTTTTTT
cdr3_aa: CASSPLESGELFF
d_call: -
j_call: TRBJ2-2
clone_size: -
v_call: TRBV18

cdr3_nt: TGTGCCAGCCACCTAGCTCTAAACACCGGGGAGCTGTTTTTT
cdr3_aa: CASHLALNTGELFF
d_call: -
j_call: TRBJ2-2
clone_size: -
v_call: TRBV6-2/TRBV6-3

cdr3_nt: TGCGCCAGCAGCCAAGTAATTTCGCGGGGGTCCTATGGCTACACCTTC
cdr3_aa: CASSQVISRGSYGYTF
d_call: -
j_call: TRBJ1-2
clone_size: few
v_call: TRBV4-1

cdr3_nt: TGTGCCATCACAGGTGCCCCTAGCACAGATACGCAGTATTTT
cdr3_aa: CAITGAPSTDTQYF
d_call: -
j_call: TRBJ2-3
clone_size: few
v_call: TRBV10-3

cdr3_nt: TGTGCCAGCAGCACCGAGGGCAGGGGTAATGAAAAACTGTTTTTT
cdr3_aa: CASSTEGRGNEKLFF
d_call: -
j_call: TRBJ1-4
clone_size: few
v_call: TRBV6-5

cdr3_nt: TGTGCCAGCAGTGCCGAGACTAATGAGCAGTTCTTC
cdr3_aa: CASSAETNEQFF
d_call: -
j_call: TRBJ2-1
clone_size: medium-sized
v_call: TRBV27

cdr3_nt: TGTGCCACCAGTGACCCCGACATCAATGAGCAGTTCTTC
cdr3_aa: CATSDPDINEQFF
d_call: -
j_call: TRBJ2-1
clone_size: few
v_call: TRBV24-1

cdr3_nt: TGTGCCACCAGTGATCCGGGACGGCCGTGGTATGGCTACACCTTC
cdr3_aa: CATSDPGRPWYGYTF
d_call: -
j_call: TRBJ1-2
clone_size: few
v_call: TRBV24-1

cdr3_nt: TGTGCCAGCAGCTTAGCACTGACTAGCGGGGTGACCCAGTACTTC
cdr3_aa: CASSLALTSGVTQYF
d_call: TRBD2
j_call: TRBJ2-5
clone_size: -
v_call: TRBV7-6

cdr3_nt: TGTGCCAGCAGCAAATGCCACTTAGTAGAGACTAACTATGGCTACACCTTC
cdr3_aa: CASSKCHLVETNYGYTF
d_call: -
j_call: TRBJ1-2
clone_size: -
v_call: TRBV21-1

cdr3_nt: TGCGCCAGCAGCTCGGGACTGTCGTTTGGCTACACCTTC
cdr3_aa: CASSSGLSFGYTF
d_call: -
j_call: TRBJ1-2
clone_size: -
v_call: TRBV5-1

cdr3_nt: TGTGCCAGCAGTTTAGCGGTGTGGGGGGAGCAGTTCTTC
cdr3_aa: CASSLAVWGEQFF
d_call: -
j_call: TRBJ2-1
clone_size: -
v_call: TRBV27

cdr3_nt: TGTGCCAGCAGTTTCGGGGGAAGTCCCGGGGAGCTGTTTTTT
cdr3_aa: CASSFGGSPGELFF
d_call: -
j_call: TRBJ2-2
clone_size: few
v_call: TRBV12-3/TRBV12-4

cdr3_nt: TGTGCCAGTAACCCCCCGGGGGCCACAGATACGCAGTATTTT
cdr3_aa: CASNPPGATDTQYF
d_call: -
j_call: TRBJ2-3
clone_size: -
v_call: TRBV19